Listed here are 2 T cell receptor beta chains from one sample, sequenced in a study of shared clonotypes between healthy human individuals. Data came from immunoSEQ multiplex PCR; TCRdb stores just in-frame clones and leaves some out. Of over 2 million clones listed, around 93% are singletons. The sequenced sample was naive CD4+ T cells from PBMCs. Subset noted: CD45RA+ positively selected. These receptors originate from a man younger than 30 in good health. Some clones in this sample may be carry-over from other donors' samples.

The rearrangement joins TRBV6-1 to TRBJ2-3; weak D call: TRBD2 (5 bases). Germline V gene sequence: CDR1 MNHNS, CDR2 SASEGT. The ends were cut back, 0 bases at V and 7 bases at J, with 17 bases in the middle. The CDR3 covers 16 residues. In DNA form, the CDR3 reads TGTGCCAGCAGTGAAGCCTTCCCGGGGTCTAGGAATACGCAGTATTTT. Its protein product is CASSEAFPGSRNTQYF.

The chain links TRBV9 to TRBJ1-5; a weak D match, TRBD1 (5 bases). The CDR3 has 16 residues. V gave up 0 bases and J gave up 3 bases, with 13 bases separating them. CDR1 SGDLS and CDR2 YYNGEE come from the germline V gene. The CDR3 protein is CASSVGGDGFNQPQHF. Written as DNA, the CDR3 is TGTGCCAGCAGCGTAGGTGGGGACGGATTCAATCAGCCCCAGCATTTT.